A selection of T cell receptor beta chains follows, all from one sample in a study of cytomegalovirus exposure and HLA in healthy donors. Sequenced by immunoSEQ multiplex PCR; TCRdb stores in-frame clones only, minus some. In the table there are about 150,000 clones, roughly 80% of which are singletons. Sequencing was done on a sample of PBMCs. These receptors were collected from a middle-aged woman in good health and CMV-seropositive. Both conserved end residues are part of each CDR3. D genes are given only for firm matches. Rows give clone size only sometimes, using once, few, many, or a class for an expanded clone.

abundance | j_gene | d_gene | v_gene | CDR3nt | CDR3aa
NA | TRBJ1-1 | TRBD1 | TRBV9 | TGTGCCAGCAGCCCAACAGGGGTGGGGGCTGAAGCTTTCTTT | CASSPTGVGAEAFF
NA | TRBJ2-5 | NA | TRBV6-5 | TGTGCCAGCTCGCCAGCGGGAGAGACCCAGTACTTC | CASSPAGETQYF
NA | TRBJ2-3 | TRBD2 | TRBV4-2 | TGTGCCAGCAGCCAAGAGACAGGAGCGGGGGGCACAGATACGCAGTATTTT | CASSQETGAGGTDTQYF
NA | TRBJ2-7 | TRBD2 | TRBV27 | TGTGTCACCAGCACGGGGGGGGAATACGAGCAGTACTTC | CVTSTGGEYEQYF
NA | TRBJ2-1 | TRBD1 | TRBV7-7 | TGTGCCAGCAGCTCCGGGACAGGGAATTACAATGAGCAGTTCTTC | CASSSGTGNYNEQFF
NA | TRBJ2-7 | TRBD2 | TRBV28 | TGTGCCAGCAGTTCCTGGACTAGCGGGGGGTTGAGCTCCTACGAGCAGTACTTC | CASSSWTSGGLSSYEQYF
NA | TRBJ1-2 | NA | TRBV23-1 | TGCGCCAGCAGTCAAACCACGAAGGGGTTCCCTGGCTACACCTTC | CASSQTTKGFPGYTF
NA | TRBJ1-5 | NA | TRBV11-3 | TGTGCCAGCAGCCAATCGGGGAGCAATCAGCCCCAGCATTTT | CASSQSGSNQPQHF
NA | TRBJ2-2 | TRBD2 | TRBV7-3 | TGTGCCAGCAGCTTAATTAGCGGGGCCGGGGTAACCGGGGAGCTGTTTTTT | CASSLISGAGVTGELFF
NA | TRBJ2-7 | NA | TRBV4-1 | TGCGCCAGCAGCCACTACCTTAAGGGGGACGTGAACGAGCAGTACTTC | CASSHYLKGDVNEQYF
NA | TRBJ2-3 | TRBD2 | TRBV6-5 | TGTGCCAGCAGCCAACTAGCGGGGGGACTGGATACGCAGTATTTT | CASSQLAGGLDTQYF
NA | TRBJ2-3 | TRBD2 | TRBV28 | TGTGCCAGCAGTTTGGCCCGCCTAGCGGGGGGCACAGATACGCAGTATTTT | CASSLARLAGGTDTQYF
NA | TRBJ2-2 | NA | TRBV14 | TGTGCCAGCAGTGGCACGGCGGCCACCGGGGAGCTGTTTTTT | CASSGTAATGELFF
NA | TRBJ2-5 | NA | TRBV19 | TGTGCCAGTAACAAATTAGGGGTTGGGGAGACCCAGTACTTC | CASNKLGVGETQYF
NA | TRBJ2-3 | TRBD2 | TRBV30 | TGTGCCGGGGCGGGGGGGGCAGCAGATACGCAGTATTTT | CAGAGGAADTQYF
once | TRBJ2-1 | TRBD2 | TRBV10-3 | TGTGCCACCAGGCAGTTCGGGGGGTCGAATGAGCAGTTCTTC | CATRQFGGSNEQFF
NA | TRBJ1-1 | TRBD1 | TRBV6-6 | TGTGCCAGCAGTACGGGACAGGGGTTTGGGACTGAAGCTTTCTTT | CASSTGQGFGTEAFF
NA | TRBJ2-7 | NA | TRBV7-6 | TGTGCCAGCAGCTTAGGTCGCGGCTACGAGCAGTACTTC | CASSLGRGYEQYF
once | TRBJ1-1 | TRBD1 | TRBV10-3 | TGTGCCATCAGTGAGTCCAGGGGGACTGAAGCTTTCTTT | CAISESRGTEAFF
NA | TRBJ1-5 | NA | TRBV11-2 | TGTGCCAGCAGCCCTGGGGGCTATCAGCCCCAGCATTTT | CASSPGGYQPQHF
NA | TRBJ1-5 | NA | TRBV10-3 | TGTGCCATCAGTGATAGGGTGGTGGGGGGGAGTCAGCCCCAGCATTTT | CAISDRVVGGSQPQHF
NA | TRBJ1-1 | TRBD1 | TRBV19 | TGTGCCAGTAGTACACAGGGGAGCACTGAAGCTTTCTTT | CASSTQGSTEAFF